Many counts were recorded for the clone carrying this TCR beta chain. The data were obtained in a study of T cells in Graves' hyperthyroidism and ophthalmopathy. Study information: Any treatment followed the collection of peripheral blood at initial diagnosis.

The CDR3 sequence is 17 residues long. The germline V gene encodes CDR1 SGHRS and CDR2 YFSETQ. The V gene end was trimmed by 0 bases and the J gene end by 2 bases; junction bases not matched to a gene: 3. PBMCs stemmed from about 9.5 ml fresh peripheral blood. Template material for amplifying TCR beta CDR3 regions consisted of RNA transcripts. When the TCR CDR3 underwent first-round RT-PCR, the HTBI primer set was used. MiXCR was run by TCRdb on the multiplex PCR reads, yielding one entry per CDR3 protein. Altogether hundreds of thousands of distinct CDR3 sequences are present, roughly 14% being singletons, with the ten largest covering approximately 13%.

This TCR came from a man between 18 and 35 years old with Graves' ophthalmopathy. The sample consisted of blood. This sequence joins TRBV5-1 and TRBJ2-3, with TRBD2 identical over 13 bases. CDR3 sequence (DNA): TGCGCCAGCAGCTTGGACACTAGCGGGAGGGCCACAGATACGCAGTATTTT. Translating it yields CASSLDTSGRATDTQYF.